The 4 T cell receptor beta chains below come from one sample, sequenced in a study of immune characterization of retroperitoneal liposarcoma. TCRdb recomputed calls from the PCR reads with MiXCR, one row per CDR3 protein. The sample lists 9,000 to 13,000 distinct CDR3 sequences, 25% to 30% occurring once. Sequences were obtained from tumor tissue. The receptors shown here come from a male donor with retroperitoneal liposarcoma.

Here the CDR3 reads CASNPQGSNSPLHF. CDR3 sequence (DNA): TGTGCCAGCAACCCTCAGGGAAGTAATTCACCCCTCCACTTT. The rearrangement joins TRBV6-1 to TRBJ1-6, with a possible D match to TRBD1 (5 bases). The CDR3 spans 14 residues. Germline V gene sequence: CDR1 MNHNS, CDR2 SASEGT. Trimming pared 7 bases from V and 6 bases from J, leaving 13 bases between.

The chain carries TRBV6-1 and TRBJ2-1, with D maybe TRBD2 (6 bases). The CDR3 contains 15 residues. V was cut by 5 bases and J by 10 bases, with 21 bases left in between. In germline, CDR1 is MNHNS, CDR2 SASEGT. The CDR3 here is CASSPSGGGSYEQFF. CDR3 sequence (DNA): TGTGCCAGCAGTCCGTCGGGCGGAGGGTCCTACGAGCAGTTCTTC.

The chain uses TRBV6-1 and TRBJ1-1, with D perhaps matching TRBD1 (5 bases). Trimming took 7 bases from V and 1 from J, leaving 13 bases between them. This CDR3 spans 14 amino acids. Per the germline V gene, CDR1 is MNHNS and CDR2 is SASEGT. CDR3: CASKDTGRNTEAFF. The CDR3 nucleotides read TGTGCCAGCAAGGACACAGGACGGAACACTGAAGCTTTCTTT.

This clonotype has more than one count but fewer than ten. The V call is TRBV12-3 or TRBV12-4, the J call TRBJ2-5; maybe TRBD2 (6 bases). The CDR3 is 19 residues long. The V gene lost 7 bases and the J gene lost 11 bases, with 38 bases spanning the gap. CDR3 DNA: TGTGCCAGCAAAGGTACCGACCCAAGGCGCGCGGGATCCTACAATGAGCAGTACTTC. Protein sequence: CASKGTDPRRAGSYNEQYF.